These 24 T cell receptor beta chains were all obtained from the same sample, sequenced in a study of early T cells in non-severe SARS-CoV-2 infection. TCRdb ran MiXCR on the 5' RACE reads and lists one entry per CDR3 protein. The sample gives more than 20,000 distinct CDR3 sequences, nearly 4.5% of which show up once; 5.6% is in the top ten. The sequenced sample consisted of whole blood. These TCRs come from an adult who was a healthcare worker with PCR-confirmed SARS-CoV-2 infection or an uninfected control (not recorded which).

This clonotype is deemed medium-sized (0.01 to 0.1%). The chain recombines TRBV20-1 with TRBJ2-4; the match to TRBD2 covers 8 bases. Germline V gene data show CDR1 as DFQATT and CDR2 as SNEGSKA (reference sequence). CDR3 size: 11 residues. Trimming took 3 bases from V and 8 from J; bases not matched to a gene: 0. The CDR3 spells CSASGGDIQYF. In DNA, the CDR3 is TGCAGTGCTAGCGGGGGGGACATTCAGTACTTC.

Details on this clonotype: Lacking the conserved final phenylalanine or tryptophan, this CDR3 likely reflects a read error. The chain employs TRBV6-6 and TRBJ1-5; tentative D call: TRBD1 (6 bases). V lost 8 bases to trimming and J lost 2 bases, with 16 bases between them. Germline CDR1 reads MNHNY; CDR2 reads SVGAGI (reference sequence). This CDR3 comprises 15 residues. The DNA for the CDR3 is TGTGCCAGCGCACCTGGGGCAGGGGGCAATCAGCCCCAGCATTCT. Translation gives CASAPGAGGNQPQHS.

There are many counts of this clonotype. CDR3 DNA: TGTGCCAGCAGTTACTCCTTTACAGCTTCTAGCACAGATACGCAGTATTTT. This translates into CASSYSFTASSTDTQYF. V and J are TRBV6-5 and TRBJ2-3; no firm D call. V was cut by 0 bases and J by 0 bases, with 13 bases left in between. Germline V lookup: CDR1 MNHEY, CDR2 SVGAGI. The CDR3 runs 17 residues.

Many counts were recorded for this clonotype. The chain links TRBV4-3 to TRBJ2-5; D not certain. Germline CDR1 LGHNA, CDR2 YSLEER. The CDR3 sequence is 15 residues long. V gave up 0 bases and J gave up 1 base, with 9 bases separating them. CDR3 region: CASSQDLGVQETQYF. The CDR3 DNA sequence: TGCGCCAGCAGCCAAGATCTTGGCGTCCAAGAGACCCAGTACTTC.

Ten or more counts support this clonotype. The rearrangement links TRBV18 to TRBJ1-1, with D possibly matching TRBD1 (6 bases). The ends were cut back, 4 bases at V and 2 bases at J, with 14 bases in the middle. CDR1 and CDR2 (germline): KGHSH, LQKENI. The CDR3 runs 15 residues. The chain's CDR3 is CASSHLSDSNTEAFF. The CDR3 DNA follows: TGTGCCAGCTCACACCTTTCGGACAGCAACACTGAAGCTTTCTTT.

In this sample, this clonotype turned up many times. One junction end disagrees with the germline gene, perhaps due to a read error. The V call is TRBV5-4, the J call TRBJ2-5; 7 positions match TRBD1. The germline gives CDR1 SGHNT, CDR2 YYREEE (reference sequence). The CDR3 runs 16 residues. DNA for the CDR3: TGTGCCAGCAGCTTGGGACGTGGCCAGGGGGAAGAGGCCCAGTACTTC. This codes for CASSLGRGQGEEAQYF. Using reference TRBV5-4 and TRBJ2-5 for the parts outside the CDR3, the full variable domain is ETGVTQSPTHLIKTRGQQVTLRCSSQSGHNTVSWYQQALGQGPQFIFQYYREEENGRGNFPPRFSGLQFPNYSSELNVNALELDDSALYLCASSLGRGQGEEAQYFGPGTRLLVL.

This clonotype was seen many times. The rearrangement links TRBV20-1 to TRBJ2-1; 12 positions agree with TRBD2. Germline CDR1 and CDR2: DFQATT and SNEGSKA (reference sequence). J gave up 6 bases and V 2 bases, and 5 bases lay outside the gene matches. The CDR3 sequence is 15 residues long. This CDR3 is CSARSPSGGANEQFF. CDR3 coding DNA: TGCAGTGCTAGATCTCCTAGCGGGGGGGCCAATGAGCAGTTCTTC.

This clonotype was observed at least ten times. The chain is built from TRBV27 and TRBJ1-6, with D tentatively TRBD1 (5 bases). Trimming stripped 4 bases from V and 7 bases from J, with 20 bases between. The CDR3 length is 17 residues. Germline V gene lookup returns CDR1 MNHEY and CDR2 SMNVEV (reference sequence). The CDR3 loop reads CASSSPLRGPTNSPLHF. As DNA, the CDR3 is TGTGCCAGCAGTTCCCCCCTGAGGGGACCGACCAATTCACCCCTCCACTTT.

This clonotype came up many times. V usage is TRBV20-1 and J usage is TRBJ2-5, with D unresolved. Trimming left V 6 bases short and J 3 bases short, with 11 bases between. CDR3 length equals 12 residues. Germline assignment: CDR1 DFQATT and CDR2 SNEGSKA (reference sequence). CDR3: CSARAVEETQYF. The CDR3 nucleotides are TGCAGTGCACGGGCAGTAGAAGAGACCCAGTACTTC.

This clonotype was counted between two and nine times. The chain carries TRBV19 and TRBJ2-3; 8 bases fit TRBD2. The CDR3 is made up of 15 amino acids. The J segment lost 1 base and the V segment lost 6 bases, leaving 6 bases of the junction unmatched. Germline CDR1 LNHDA, CDR2 SQIVND (reference sequence). CDR3 protein: CASRGTRRGTDTQYF. DNA for the CDR3: TGTGCCAGTAGGGGGACTAGGAGGGGCACAGATACGCAGTATTTT.

Many counts were recorded for this clonotype. The V gene is TRBV27, the J gene TRBJ2-1; D uncertain. The V gene's germline CDR1 is MNHEY and CDR2 SMNVEV (reference sequence). V lost 3 bases to trimming and J lost 6 bases, with 3 bases between them. This CDR3 spans 11 amino acids. For the CDR3, the DNA is TGTGCCAGCAGTTTTTCCAATGAGCAGTTCTTC. Protein sequence: CASSFSNEQFF.

This clonotype was picked up many times. The genes are TRBV20-1 and TRBJ1-2, with 7 bases matching TRBD1. The CDR3 is 13 amino acids. J was trimmed by 6 bases and V by 0 bases; bases with no gene match: 4. Germline V gene data show CDR1 as DFQATT and CDR2 as SNEGSKA (reference sequence). The chain's CDR3 is CSARDQGGHGYTF. The DNA of the CDR3 is TGCAGTGCTAGAGATCAGGGGGGGCATGGCTACACCTTC.

V usage is TRBV28 and J usage is TRBJ1-5; D is unresolved. Germline-derived CDR1 and CDR2 are MDHEN and SYDVKM. The V and J ends lost 3 bases and 7 bases respectively, with 7 bases between them. The CDR3 length is 12 residues. The CDR3 nucleotides are TGTGCCAGCAGTTTGTGGCAGCAGCCCCAGCATTTT. It translates to CASSLWQQPQHF.

This chain connects TRBV9 to TRBJ2-7; D gene ambiguous. V was trimmed by 0 bases and J by 5 bases, leaving 12 bases between them. The CDR3 sequence is 14 residues long. CDR1 SGDLS and CDR2 YYNGEE come from the germline V gene. CDR3 sequence: CASSVGQHDDEQYF. Here the CDR3 DNA reads TGTGCCAGCAGCGTAGGCCAGCACGATGACGAGCAGTACTTC.

This clonotype came up many times. CDR3 DNA: TGCGCCAGCAGCCAATGGGGGTTCGGAAACACCATATATTTT. Translating gives CASSQWGFGNTIYF. This chain links TRBV4-1 with TRBJ1-3, with a weak D call TRBD1 (5 bases). Trimming shortened V by 2 bases and J by 4 bases, and 9 bases separated the two germline ends. This CDR3 has 14 residues. Germline CDR1 and CDR2: MGHRA and YSYEKL.

This clonotype has just a few counts. Germline is not matched at one junction end, which may reflect a read error. The V call is TRBV19, the J call TRBJ2-2; 10 positions agree with TRBD1. Per germline, CDR1 LNHDA and CDR2 SQIVND (reference sequence). The CDR3 loop spans 15 amino acids. The DNA of the CDR3 is TGTGCCAGTAGCCCGGGACAGGGGACCACCGGGGAGCTTTTTTTT. It is translated as CASSPGQGTTGELFF.

This clonotype has a count of ten or more. The V and J genes are TRBV6-4 and TRBJ2-1; 8 nucleotides agree with TRBD1. The V gene's germline CDR1 is MRHNA and CDR2 SNTAGT. With V trimmed by 2 bases and J by 6 bases, 9 bases remained unmatched. CDR3 length: 16 amino acids. CDR3 DNA sequence: TGTGCCAGCAGTGACGTCGACAGGGGTACGGGCAATGAGCAGTTCTTC. The encoded protein is CASSDVDRGTGNEQFF.

This clonotype was seen many times. The V and J genes are TRBV3-1 and TRBJ2-2; D is undetermined. The germline V and J ends were trimmed by 0 bases and 4 bases, with 6 bases remaining between them. The CDR3 sequence is 14 residues long. Germline values: CDR1 LGHDT, CDR2 YNNKEL (reference sequence). CDR3 sequence: CASSQDSGTGELFF. DNA of the CDR3: TGTGCCAGCAGCCAAGATAGTGGCACCGGGGAGCTGTTTTTT.

The table lists this clonotype with many counts. The rearrangement links TRBV19 to TRBJ2-1; 8 nucleotides line up with TRBD2. Losses at the gene ends were 2 bases for V and 8 bases for J; bases not matched to a gene: 5. This CDR3 spans 14 amino acids. CDR1 LNHDA and CDR2 SQIVND come from the germline V gene (reference sequence). The CDR3 DNA is TGTGCCAGTAGTATAAGCAGGCGGGGGGATGAGCAGTTCTTC. Protein product: CASSISRRGDEQFF.

This clonotype has a count of ten or more. V gene TRBV20-1 combines with J gene TRBJ2-2, with D perhaps matching TRBD2 (6 bases). Deletions cut 0 bases from V and 6 bases from J, with 8 bases between. Germline-derived CDR1 and CDR2 are DFQATT and SNEGSKA (reference sequence). The CDR3 loop spans 13 amino acids. The CDR3 bases are TGCAGTGCTAGAGACGGAGGGGCCGGGGAGCTGTTTTTT. As protein: CSARDGGAGELFF.

This clonotype was recorded at least ten times. The rearrangement links TRBV28 to TRBJ2-3; 8 bases align to TRBD2. Germline CDR1 and CDR2: MDHEN and SYDVKM. Losses at the gene ends were 7 bases for V and 0 bases for J; bases not matched to a gene: 3. The length of the CDR3 is 14 residues. The CDR3 region is CASNERGSTDTQYF. The CDR3 DNA sequence: TGTGCCAGCAACGAGCGGGGGAGCACAGATACGCAGTATTTT.

This clonotype was detected many times. V gene TRBV10-3 combines with J gene TRBJ1-5; D is unclear. In germline, CDR1 is ENHRY, CDR2 SYGVKD. The CDR3 runs 12 residues. V was pared by 2 bases and J by 4 bases, with 3 bases between. The CDR3 reads CAISETNQPQHF. The CDR3 bases are TGTGCCATCAGTGAGACAAATCAGCCCCAGCATTTT.

This clonotype has at least ten counts. The chain links TRBV6-2 or TRBV6-3 to TRBJ1-2; D uncertain. V lost 2 bases and J lost 4, with 5 bases in between. Germline V lookup: CDR1 MNHEY, CDR2 SVGEGT. CDR3 length equals 12 residues. Written as DNA, the CDR3 is TGTGCCAGCAGTTACCGCAGCTATGGCTACACCTTC. It yields the protein CASSYRSYGYTF.

This clonotype was counted at least ten times. V usage is TRBV6-5 and J usage is TRBJ1-1, with 7 bases lining up with TRBD1. CDR3 length: 12 amino acids. Germline CDR1 is MNHEY and CDR2 is SVGAGI. V lost 6 bases, J lost 13 bases, and 11 bases stayed unmatched. CDR3 DNA sequence: TGTGCCAGCAGAGGGGGCCCGGGTATGGTTTTCTTT. Protein: CASRGGPGMVFF.